The 31 T cell receptor beta chains below all came from one sample that was sequenced in a study of molecular identifiers for immune sequencing clone quantification. TCRdb independently ran MiXCR on the PCR reads; one entry per CDR3 protein. Seen here are over 600,000 distinct CDR3 sequences, 15% to 20% observed once, and the top ten hold roughly 0.85%. The sample consisted of naive CD8+ T cells from blood, with Jurkat cell RNA spiked in. Sample subset: FACS-sorted CD8+CD4-CCR7+CD45RA+ naive T cells. These receptors all come from a human donor in good health. Some libraries in this study had Jurkat cell RNA spiked in.

This clonotype has only a few counts. V usage is TRBV19 and J usage is TRBJ2-7, with 10 bases matching TRBD1. CDR1 and CDR2 (germline): LNHDA, SQIVND (reference sequence). This CDR3 has 13 residues. Trimming took 5 bases from V and 6 from J; bases not matched to a gene: 4. CDR3 bases: TGTGCCAGTAGTCCCAGACAGGGGGCCGAGCAGTACTTC. Its translation is CASSPRQGAEQYF.

This clonotype was seen many times. This chain joins TRBV4-1 and TRBJ1-1, with 8 positions matching TRBD1. CDR3 length: 15 residues. Trimming removed 5 bases from V and 3 bases from J; junction bases left unmatched: 8. CDR1 MGHRA and CDR2 YSYEKL come from the germline V gene. CDR3: CASSTRQGTDTEAFF. CDR3 sequence (DNA): TGCGCCAGCAGCACACGACAGGGGACCGACACTGAAGCTTTCTTT.

In this sample, this clonotype turned up many times. V usage is TRBV30 and J usage is TRBJ2-7; D unclear. V was clipped by 2 bases and J by 1 base, with 9 bases between them. Germline CDR1 is GTSNPN and CDR2 is SVGIG (reference sequence). The CDR3 covers 13 residues. The CDR3 reads CAWSSGPSYEQYF. CDR3 DNA: TGTGCCTGGAGTTCCGGTCCTTCCTACGAGCAGTACTTC.

This clonotype was recorded at least ten times. CDR3 nucleotide sequence: TGTGCCAGCAGTTACTGGGACCCTCGACAGAAATCAGCACCCCTCCACTTT. Protein sequence: CASSYWDPRQKSAPLHF. The rearrangement links TRBV6-5 to TRBJ1-6, with a weak D call TRBD1 (5 bases). The CDR3 is 17 amino acids. From germline, CDR1 is MNHEY and CDR2 SVGAGI. V lost 1 base and J 11 bases, leaving 21 bases between the germline ends.

Concerning this clonotype itself: Since a much larger clone is just one base distant, this may be a read error. The chain uses TRBV19 and TRBJ2-3; 11 nucleotides match TRBD2. There are 17 residues in the CDR3. Germline CDR1 reads LNHDA; CDR2 reads SQIVND (reference sequence). V was pared by 7 bases and J by 6 bases, with 15 bases of the junction left unmatched. The CDR3 nucleotides read TGTGCCAGTAATTTAGGGACTAGCGGCCGTTTTTTGGATACGCAGTATTTT. Residues: CASNLGTSGRFLDTQYF. Based on the CDR3 plus reference TRBV19 and TRBJ2-3, the full variable domain is DGGITQSPKYLFRKEGQNVTLSCEQNLNHDAMYWYRQDPGQGLRLIYYSQIVNDFQKGDIAEGYSVSREKKESFPLTVTSAQKNPTAFYLCASNLGTSGRFLDTQYFGPGTRLTVL.

The gene calls are TRBV7-9 and TRBJ2-1; weak D call: TRBD2 (6 bases). The V end was cut by 5 bases, the J end by 0 bases, with 17 bases between. The CDR3 extends over 17 amino acids. The V gene's germline CDR1 is SEHNR and CDR2 FQNEAQ (reference sequence). The CDR3 nucleotides are TGTGCCAGCAGCGATGCCCTTCCGGGAGTCTCCTACAATGAGCAGTTCTTC. It yields the protein CASSDALPGVSYNEQFF.

This clonotype showed up just a few times. The chain employs TRBV3-2 and TRBJ2-1; the DNA was not used to check the table's D call, TRBD1. TRBV3-2 is recorded as a pseudogene. The CDR3 spans 15 residues. Here the CDR3 reads CASSLRDKKTNEQFF. The CDR3 DNA sequence: TGTGCCAGCAGCCTCCGGGACAAAAAAACCAATGAGCAGTTCTTC.

To note about this clonotype: Given a much more abundant clone one base away, this may be a read error. J is TRBJ1-6 and V is TRBV7-2, with D unclear. The CDR3 is made up of 18 amino acids. Germline lookup yields CDR1 SGHTA and CDR2 FQGNSA. In nucleotides, the CDR3 is TGTGCCAGCAGCTTAGCGCTCGGGAGTCGCTCCTATAATTCACCCCTCCGCTTT. Its protein product is CASSLALGSRSYNSPLRF. The whole variable domain, remainder taken from reference TRBV7-2 and TRBJ1-6, is GAGVSQSPSNKVTEKGKDVELRCDPISGHTALYWYRQSLGQGLEFLIYFQGNSAPDKSGLPSDRFSAERTGGSVSTLTIQRTQQEDSAVYLCASSLALGSRSYNSPLRFGNGTRLTVT.

This clonotype was detected many times. The J gene is TRBJ2-7, the V gene TRBV2; D is unclear. CDR1 SNHLY and CDR2 FYNNEI come from the germline V gene. This CDR3 comprises 14 residues. Trimming pared 5 bases from V and 0 bases from J, leaving 11 bases between. CDR3 nucleotides: TGTGCCAGCAGTTACGCAGGATTCTCCTACGAGCAGTACTTC. Translation gives CASSYAGFSYEQYF.

About this clonotype itself: A much bigger clone sits one base away, suggesting this may be a read error. The J gene is TRBJ2-1, the V gene TRBV19; D is uncertain. The V end was cut by 7 bases, the J end by 1 base, with 11 bases between. The CDR3 sequence is 14 residues long. Germline V lookup: CDR1 LNHDA, CDR2 SQIVND (reference sequence). The CDR3 is CASNLGRSYNEQFF. CDR3 nucleotides: TGTGCCAGTAACCTTGGCAGGTCCTACAATGAGCAGTTCTTC. The full variable domain, rest sourced from reference TRBV19 and TRBJ2-1, is DGGITQSPKYLFRKEGQNVTLSCEQNLNHDAMYWYRQDPGQGLRLIYYSQIVNDFQKGDIAEGYSVSREKKESFPLTVTSAQKNPTAFYLCASNLGRSYNEQFFGPGTRLTVL.

This clonotype was seen repeatedly, ten times or more. The chain recombines TRBV20-1 with TRBJ2-7; D unresolved. CDR1 is DFQATT, CDR2 SNEGSKA, per germline (reference sequence). V was pared by 3 bases and J by 0 bases, with 9 bases between. The CDR3 is 13 residues long. The CDR3 DNA reads as TGCAGTGCTAGTTCTAGGTTCTCCTACGAGCAGTACTTC. Encoded protein: CSASSRFSYEQYF.

The chain is built from TRBV30 and TRBJ1-2; 11 positions agree with TRBD1. V trimming: 3 bases; J trimming: 5 bases; junction bases outside the gene matches: 2. The CDR3 totals 13 residues. CDR1 and CDR2 from the germline V gene are GTSNPN and SVGIG (reference sequence). CDR3 DNA: TGTGCCTGGAGGGGACAGGGGGAATATGGCTACACCTTC. It specifies CAWRGQGEYGYTF.

There are a few counts of this clonotype. The V gene is TRBV15, the J gene TRBJ2-1; 11 bases line up with TRBD1. The CDR3 runs 16 residues. Per the germline V gene, CDR1 is LNHNV and CDR2 is YYDKDF (reference sequence). J was trimmed by 3 bases and V by 6 bases; bases with no gene match: 7. The CDR3 DNA is TGTGCCACCAGTAGGACAGGGGGCCCCTACTACAATGAGCAGTTCTTC. Its translation: CATSRTGGPYYNEQFF.

Remarks on this clonotype: Because the CDR3 is missing its conserved closing phenylalanine or tryptophan, this is likely a read error. The V and J genes are TRBV5-3 and TRBJ2-7; 9 nucleotides match TRBD2. TRBV5-3 is given ORF status, its function remaining uncertain. The CDR3 runs 15 residues. V lost 8 bases to trimming and J lost 0 bases; unmatched junction nucleotides: 9. In DNA, the CDR3 is TGTGCCAGCAGCGAGACTAGCGGCTACTCCTACGAGCAGTACTCC. This codes for CASSETSGYSYEQYS.

The J gene is TRBJ2-1, the V gene TRBV11-3; 8 positions agree with TRBD1. The CDR3 consists of 16 residues. Germline assignment: CDR1 SGHNT and CDR2 YENEEA. V lost 5 bases to trimming and J lost 7 bases; unmatched junction nucleotides: 13. CDR3 bases: TGTGCCAGCAGCCAGGGACAGGTCGGTGTCAGGAATGAGCAGTTCTTC. It yields the protein CASSQGQVGVRNEQFF.

This clonotype appeared a single time. Given a much more abundant clone one base away, this may be a read error. The chain uses TRBV6-5 and TRBJ1-2; D is perhaps TRBD1 (6 bases). This CDR3 has 17 amino acids. The germline CDR1 and CDR2 sequences are MNHEY and SVGAGI. Here the CDR3 DNA reads TGTGCCAGCAGTTACTATCCCGGGACACCTGCAAACTATGGCTGCACCTTC. The encoded protein is CASSYYPGTPANYGCTF.

This clonotype has ten or more counts. The CDR3 here is CASSQVLGPYEQYF. The CDR3 DNA reads TGCGCCAGCAGCCAAGTGCTAGGGCCCTACGAGCAGTACTTC. The chain recombines TRBV4-3 with TRBJ2-7; D is uncertain. This CDR3 region has 14 residues. V was trimmed by 1 base and J by 2 bases, leaving 9 bases between them. CDR1 LGHNA and CDR2 YSLEER come from the germline V gene.

About this clonotype itself: A much larger clone differs by one base, so this may be a read error. The genes are TRBV7-9 and TRBJ2-7, with a tentative D call TRBD1 (5 bases). The CDR3 sequence is 13 residues long. V was pared by 5 bases and J by 3 bases, with 11 bases between. Germline CDR1 reads SEHNR; CDR2 reads FQNEAQ (reference sequence). As DNA, the CDR3 is TGTGCCAGCAGCATCAGACAGAGCTACGAGCAGTACTTC. It is translated as CASSIRQSYEQYF.

The rearrangement links TRBV11-2 to TRBJ2-5; D is tentatively TRBD1 or TRBD2 (6 bases each). Germline V gene data show CDR1 as SGHAT and CDR2 as FQNNGV. This CDR3 is built from 16 residues. V was clipped by 4 bases and J by 2 bases, with 17 bases between them. CDR3 sequence: CASSSRDGGLQETQYF. DNA of the CDR3: TGTGCCAGCAGCTCTCGAGACGGGGGCCTTCAAGAGACCCAGTACTTC.

The table lists this clonotype with a few counts. A junction end diverges from the germline sequence, so it may reflect a read error. This chain joins TRBV5-1 and TRBJ2-5; the D gene could be TRBD1 or TRBD2 (5 bases each). Germline V gene lookup returns CDR1 SGHRS and CDR2 YFSETQ. The CDR3 totals 17 residues. The CDR3 bases are TGCGCCAGCAGCTGGACCACTGTCGGGACCCCACAAGAGACCCAGCACTTC. Residues: CASSWTTVGTPQETQHF.

CDR3 residues: CASSPTRGGSADTQYF. CDR3 nucleotide sequence: TGTGCCAGCAGCCCCACTAGGGGAGGGAGCGCAGATACGCAGTATTTT. The chain links TRBV7-3 to TRBJ2-3; 7 positions agree with TRBD2. The CDR3 runs to 16 residues. Trimming took 5 bases from V and 4 from J; bases not matched to a gene: 12. CDR1 is SGHTA, CDR2 FQGTGA, per germline.

There are a few counts of this clonotype. The chain uses TRBV6-6 and TRBJ2-2, with D possibly TRBD1 on 6 matching bases. The germline V gene encodes CDR1 MNHNY and CDR2 SVGAGI (reference sequence). Trimming took off 7 bases at V and 7 bases at J, with 7 bases between the two ends. This CDR3 is 11 amino acids long. CDR3 region: CASKGDGELFF. The CDR3 region has the DNA TGTGCCAGCAAGGGGGACGGGGAGCTGTTTTTT.

This clonotype was detected only once. This may come from a read error, since a much larger clone is one base off. No conserved phenylalanine or tryptophan ends this CDR3, so it is likely a read error. CDR3 loop: CASSALEQYL. CDR3 coding DNA: TGTGCCAGCAGTGCCCTCGAGCAGTACTTA. V is TRBV6-2 or TRBV6-3 and J is TRBJ2-7; D uncertain. The CDR3 has 10 residues. The V end lost 5 bases, the J end lost 6 bases, and 5 bases lay between the germline ends. Germline V gene lookup returns CDR1 MNHEY and CDR2 SVGEGT.

This chain connects TRBV6-2 or TRBV6-3 to TRBJ1-6, with D possibly being TRBD1 (6 bases). This CDR3 is 15 amino acids long. V lost 6 bases to trimming and J lost 9 bases, with 18 bases between them. Germline loops: CDR1 MNHEY, CDR2 SVGEGT. The CDR3 loop reads CASRAGEQGASPLHF. DNA for the CDR3: TGTGCCAGCAGAGCGGGGGAACAGGGTGCTTCACCCCTCCACTTT.

This clonotype has ten or more counts. The J gene is TRBJ1-1, the V gene TRBV7-9, with 8 bases aligning to TRBD1. After removal of 3 bases from V and 6 bases from J, the junction contained 6 bases not matched to a gene. The length of the CDR3 is 14 residues. Per germline, CDR1 SEHNR and CDR2 FQNEAQ (reference sequence). CDR3 nucleotide sequence: TGTGCCAGCAGCTTTTCAGGGGGCTTGCCTGAAGCTTTCTTT. This codes for CASSFSGGLPEAFF.

This clonotype has at least ten counts. This chain joins TRBV28 and TRBJ2-2; D is ambiguous. Trimming removed 3 bases from V and 5 bases from J, with 7 bases in between. Germline V gene data show CDR1 as MDHEN and CDR2 as SYDVKM. This CDR3 spans 13 amino acids. CDR3 residues: CASSFVRTGELFF. The CDR3 DNA follows: TGTGCCAGCAGTTTCGTGAGGACCGGGGAGCTGTTTTTT.

This clonotype was seen a handful of times. J is TRBJ1-5 and V is TRBV6-6; the D is unclear. Trimming took off 2 bases at V and 6 bases at J, with 8 bases between the two ends. Germline V gene sequence: CDR1 MNHNY, CDR2 SVGAGI (reference sequence). The CDR3 is 13 residues long. The CDR3 region is CASSYGGAQPQHF. The CDR3 coding sequence is TGTGCCAGCAGTTACGGTGGCGCTCAGCCCCAGCATTTT.

This clonotype was recorded a few times. The V call is TRBV4-3, the J call TRBJ2-2; D gene uncertain. Trimming took off 3 bases at V and 6 bases at J, with 14 bases between the two ends. CDR3 length: 15 amino acids. Germline V lookup: CDR1 LGHNA, CDR2 YSLEER. The CDR3 sequence: CASSQARTRSGELFF. The CDR3 region has the DNA TGCGCCAGCAGCCAGGCAAGGACCCGGTCCGGGGAGCTGTTTTTT.

This chain uses TRBV7-9 with TRBJ1-2; maybe TRBD1 (5 bases). The CDR3 is 13 amino acids. V was trimmed by 4 bases and J by 4 bases, leaving 10 bases between them. CDR1 and CDR2 (germline): SEHNR, FQNEAQ (reference sequence). DNA for the CDR3: TGTGCCAGCAGCTACTCTAGGGGCTATGGCTACACCTTC. Amino acids: CASSYSRGYGYTF.

The table lists this clonotype with many counts. V and J are TRBV4-1 and TRBJ1-1, with D perhaps TRBD1 (6 bases). Germline assignment: CDR1 MGHRA and CDR2 YSYEKL. There are 17 residues in the CDR3. V lost 0 bases and J lost 1, with 15 bases in between. The CDR3 reads CASSQDGQGRTNTEAFF. CDR3 DNA sequence: TGCGCCAGCAGCCAAGACGGGCAGGGGCGGACGAACACTGAAGCTTTCTTT.

This rearrangement joins TRBV2 to TRBJ2-5, with 7 bases matching TRBD1. Germline values: CDR1 SNHLY, CDR2 FYNNEI. The ends lost 1 base at V and 9 bases at J; junction bases unmatched: 14. The CDR3 totals 16 residues. This chain's CDR3 is CASSEGPTGPLGAQYF. CDR3 coding DNA: TGTGCCAGCAGTGAAGGTCCGACAGGGCCGCTAGGAGCCCAGTACTTC.